One sample yielded the 26 T cell receptor beta chains listed below, sequenced in a study of shared clonotypes between healthy human individuals. Produced via immunoSEQ multiplex PCR; TCRdb's table is partial and in-frame only. The sample lists 1,400,000 or so clones, just under 99% seen once, with around 0.38% in the top ten. Sequencing was done on a sample of naive CD4+ T cells sorted from blood. Subset noted: CD45RA+ positively selected. Source of these receptors: a man aged 30-40 years in good health.

In regard to this clone: This sample also contains other DNA sequences that code for the same CDR3. The rearrangement joins TRBV28 to TRBJ1-2, with D perhaps TRBD1 (6 bases). V shed 5 bases and J shed 5 bases, with 9 bases lying between them. The CDR3 has 12 amino acids. Looked up from germline, CDR1 is MDHEN and CDR2 is SYDVKM. The CDR3 DNA sequence: TGTGCCAGCAGTCCTCAGGGGTATGGCTACACCTTC. Its protein is CASSPQGYGYTF.

The chain carries TRBV11-2 and TRBJ2-7; D not resolved. This CDR3 contains 13 residues. V dropped 3 bases and J dropped 2 bases, with 8 bases sitting between them. Germline lookup yields CDR1 SGHAT and CDR2 FQNNGV. The DNA for the CDR3 is TGTGCCAGCAGCTTCGGGCAGACCTACGAGCAGTACTTC. Translation: CASSFGQTYEQYF.

This clone came up once. The chain has TRBV2 and TRBJ1-1; D not resolved. Germline V gene sequence: CDR1 SNHLY, CDR2 FYNNEI. The CDR3 is 11 residues long. V was cut by 5 bases and J by 5 bases, with 6 bases left in between. This chain's CDR3 is CASSYTTEAFF. CDR3 DNA sequence: TGTGCCAGCAGTTACACTACTGAAGCTTTCTTT.

The count of this clone is one. This sequence joins TRBV28 and TRBJ2-5, with 8 bases fitting TRBD1. Germline values: CDR1 MDHEN, CDR2 SYDVKM. The ends lost 3 bases at V and 4 bases at J; junction bases unmatched: 7. The CDR3 contains 15 residues. The CDR3 loop is CASSLPGQAGETQYF. CDR3 DNA sequence: TGTGCCAGCAGTTTGCCGGGACAGGCGGGAGAGACCCAGTACTTC.

A remark on this clone: The identical CDR3 is also encoded by other nucleotide sequences in the sample. V and J are TRBV15 and TRBJ2-4; no definite D call. Germline values: CDR1 LNHNV, CDR2 YYDKDF (reference sequence). V was cut by 4 bases and J by 0 bases, with 4 bases left in between. The CDR3 consists of 13 residues. The CDR3 loop reads CATSTLAKNIQYF. The CDR3, as DNA: TGTGCCACCAGCACTCTAGCCAAAAACATTCAGTACTTC.

V and J are TRBV18 and TRBJ2-1; no firm D call. The CDR3 contains 14 residues. Deletions cut 4 bases from V and 4 bases from J, with 11 bases between. Germline V gives CDR1 KGHSH, CDR2 LQKENI. CDR3 sequence: CASSRDLGYNEQFF. The CDR3 DNA follows: TGTGCCAGCTCACGGGATCTAGGGTACAATGAGCAGTTCTTC.

The genes are TRBV7-2 and TRBJ2-1; perhaps D is TRBD1 or TRBD2 (5 bases each). CDR1 and CDR2 from the germline V gene are SGHTA and FQGNSA. Trimming removed 3 bases at V and 9 bases at J, with 15 bases between. CDR3 length: 14 amino acids. This CDR3 reads CASSLAGTKLEQFF. The CDR3 coding sequence is TGTGCCAGCAGCTTGGCCGGGACGAAGCTTGAGCAGTTCTTC.

The chain uses TRBV6-1 and TRBJ2-7; 8 nucleotides match TRBD1. V lost 5 bases, J lost 2 bases, and 5 bases stayed unmatched. CDR1 is MNHNS and CDR2 is SASEGT in the germline V gene. This CDR3 is built from 14 residues. CDR3 nucleotides: TGTGCCAGCAGTTCAGGGGGCGCACCCTACGAGCAGTACTTC. Protein: CASSSGGAPYEQYF.

The chain is built from TRBV15 and TRBJ1-1, with unresolved D. V lost 4 bases and J lost 1, with 10 bases in between. The CDR3 totals 14 residues. Germline lookup yields CDR1 LNHNV and CDR2 YYDKDF (reference sequence). CDR3 protein: CATSMKTGNTEAFF. The DNA of the CDR3 is TGTGCCACCAGCATGAAAACCGGGAACACTGAAGCTTTCTTT.

The rearrangement uses TRBV7-2 and TRBJ1-2; weak D call: TRBD1 (6 bases). CDR3 length: 17 amino acids. The V gene's germline CDR1 is SGHTA and CDR2 FQGNSA. Between the trimmed V and J ends, which lost 0 bases and 0 bases, there was a span of 14 bases. The CDR3 region has the DNA TGTGCCAGCAGCTTAGCGGCTACAGGGATTACTAACTATGGCTACACCTTC. This codes for CASSLAATGITNYGYTF.

The chain carries TRBV18 and TRBJ2-1; 11 bases map to TRBD2. The CDR3 has 16 amino acids. V was pared by 0 bases and J by 5 bases, with 3 bases of the junction left unmatched. CDR1 and CDR2 from the germline V gene are KGHSH and LQKENI. In DNA form, the CDR3 reads TGTGCCAGCTCACCACCCGGGACTAGCGGTAACAATGAGCAGTTCTTC. Residues: CASSPPGTSGNNEQFF.

V is TRBV4-3 and J is TRBJ1-5; 7 bases are a match to TRBD1. Germline CDR1 LGHNA, CDR2 YSLEER. The CDR3 spans 19 residues. The trim removed 0 bases at V and 2 bases at J, leaving 13 bases unmatched. The CDR3, as DNA: TGCGCCAGCAGCCAAGATAGGCCAGGACTAGGGACAGGCAATCAGCCCCAGCATTTT. Translation gives CASSQDRPGLGTGNQPQHF.

The chain is built from TRBV29-1 and TRBJ1-2; D is possibly TRBD1 (5 bases). Per the germline V gene, CDR1 is SQVTM and CDR2 is ANQGSEA. Trimming took off 8 bases at V and 4 bases at J, with 14 bases between the two ends. The CDR3 consists of 12 residues. The CDR3: CSTQQASYGYTF. The DNA of the CDR3 is TGCAGCACCCAACAGGCTAGCTATGGCTACACCTTC.

J is TRBJ1-1 and V is TRBV10-1; no clear D gene. The CDR3 consists of 14 residues. Trimming shortened V by 5 bases and J by 1 base, and 11 bases separated the two germline ends. CDR1 and CDR2 (germline): WNHNN, SYGVQD (reference sequence). In DNA, the CDR3 is TGCGCCAGCAGTAGGCTAAGGGCGAACACTGAAGCTTTCTTT. This codes for CASSRLRANTEAFF.

On this clone itself: At one of its ends the junction is not consistent with the germline gene, which may arise from a read error. The rearrangement uses TRBV6-5 and TRBJ1-5, with 11 bases aligning to TRBD1. CDR1 and CDR2 (germline): MNHEY, SVGAGI. CDR3 length: 14 amino acids. The CDR3 loop is CASSYDRDRGDLNF. The CDR3 region has the DNA TGTGCCAGCAGTTACGACCGGGACAGGGGGGACCTGAATTTT.

This chain connects TRBV7-9 to TRBJ1-4, with a tentative D call TRBD1 (6 bases). The CDR3 covers 14 residues. Looked up from germline, CDR1 is SEHNR and CDR2 is FQNEAQ (reference sequence). With 4 bases removed from V and 11 bases from J, the gap between germline ends came to 17 bases. Here the CDR3 DNA reads TGTGCCAGCAGCTCCTGGGACAAAACGGGGAAACTGTTTTTT. The encoded protein is CASSSWDKTGKLFF.

The rearrangement links TRBV29-1 to TRBJ2-3; 9 positions agree with TRBD2. The CDR3 runs to 17 residues. Trimming at V came to 6 bases and at J to 0 bases, leaving 13 bases not matched to a gene. CDR1 is SQVTM and CDR2 is ANQGSEA in the germline V gene. CDR3 protein: CSVEGGLAPFSTDTQYF. The CDR3 bases are TGCAGCGTGGAGGGGGGACTAGCACCTTTTAGCACAGATACGCAGTATTTT.

The V call is TRBV5-1, the J call TRBJ2-7; 9 bases agree with TRBD2. Per germline, CDR1 SGHRS and CDR2 YFSETQ. The length of the CDR3 is 15 residues. The junction had 7 bases not matched to a gene; V was cut back by 0 bases and J by 6 bases. The chain's CDR3 is CASSLAITAGGEQYF. Written as DNA, the CDR3 is TGCGCCAGCAGCTTGGCGATTACAGCGGGAGGCGAGCAGTACTTC.

The chain carries TRBV19 and TRBJ2-7; TRBD1 matches at 9 bases. The CDR3 has 14 amino acids. J lost 2 bases, V lost 6 bases, and 5 bases had no gene match. CDR1 LNHDA and CDR2 SQIVND come from the germline V gene (reference sequence). CDR3 amino acids: CASRTGGSAYEQYF. The CDR3 nucleotides are TGTGCCAGTAGGACAGGGGGATCGGCCTACGAGCAGTACTTC.

The rearrangement joins TRBV5-4 to TRBJ2-7, with D perhaps TRBD1 (5 bases). This CDR3 is 13 amino acids long. V was clipped by 2 bases and J by 2 bases, with 8 bases between them. CDR1 SGHNT and CDR2 YYREEE come from the germline V gene (reference sequence). The CDR3 loop reads CASSLPQAYEQYF. CDR3 DNA sequence: TGTGCCAGCAGCTTACCACAGGCCTACGAGCAGTACTTC.

The chain combines TRBV4-1 with TRBJ2-7; 7 bases map to TRBD2. Germline V lookup: CDR1 MGHRA, CDR2 YSYEKL. CDR3 length equals 14 residues. The ends lost 1 base at V and 7 bases at J; junction bases unmatched: 7. The CDR3 protein is CASSQGAGVGEQYF. CDR3 in DNA: TGCGCCAGCAGCCAAGGTGCGGGGGTAGGGGAGCAGTACTTC.

The chain combines TRBV9 with TRBJ2-7, with 9 bases lining up with TRBD2. This CDR3 has 17 residues. The V gene end was trimmed by 2 bases and the J gene end by 3 bases; junction bases not matched to a gene: 12. The germline V gene encodes CDR1 SGDLS and CDR2 YYNGEE. The CDR3 bases are TGTGCCAGCAGCGTCAGAGCGGTAGCGGGAGTAAACTACGAGCAGTACTTC. Its protein is CASSVRAVAGVNYEQYF.

The chain has TRBV5-1 and TRBJ2-7; the D gene is possibly TRBD2 (5 bases). The CDR3 consists of 12 residues. Deletions cut 4 bases from V and 3 bases from J, with 8 bases between. Germline CDR1 and CDR2: SGHRS and YFSETQ. The CDR3 reads CASSPDYYEQYF. CDR3 coding DNA: TGCGCCAGCAGCCCTGACTACTACGAGCAGTACTTC.

The chain recombines TRBV2 with TRBJ1-2, with 8 nucleotides matching TRBD1. Trimming took 8 bases from V and 7 from J; bases not matched to a gene: 6. The CDR3 consists of 12 residues. Per germline, CDR1 SNHLY and CDR2 FYNNEI. The DNA of the CDR3 is TGTGCCAGCGAAGCAGGGGGCGGTGGCTACACCTTC. This codes for CASEAGGGGYTF.

This CDR3 is CSAGLSGTGELFF. The CDR3 coding sequence is TGCAGCGCCGGCCTTAGCGGGACCGGGGAGCTGTTTTTT. The V gene is TRBV29-1, the J gene TRBJ2-2; 7 bases map to TRBD2. Losses at the gene ends were 7 bases for V and 5 bases for J; bases not matched to a gene: 7. CDR1 SQVTM and CDR2 ANQGSEA come from the germline V gene. This CDR3 has 13 residues.

The chain carries TRBV5-1 and TRBJ1-4; possibly TRBD1 for D (6 bases). Per the germline V gene, CDR1 is SGHRS and CDR2 is YFSETQ. The CDR3 consists of 16 residues. Trimming stripped 0 bases from V and 5 bases from J, with 14 bases between. The chain's CDR3 is CASSLGPTGSNEKLFF. CDR3 DNA sequence: TGCGCCAGCAGCTTGGGCCCGACAGGATCAAATGAAAAACTGTTTTTT.